The 2 T cell receptor beta chains below all came from one sample that was sequenced in a study of shared clonotypes between healthy human individuals. TCRdb keeps only in-frame clones here, not all; method: immunoSEQ multiplex PCR. The sample lists 950,000 to 1,300,000 clones, approximately 72% occurring once. Material: memory CD4+ T cells sorted from blood. Subset denoted: CD45RA-negative fraction. The receptors come from a man aged 18 to 29 in good health.

The chain combines TRBV11-2 with TRBJ2-1; 9 bases fit TRBD2. CDR3 length: 15 residues. V was pared by 1 base and J by 6 bases, with 4 bases of the junction left unmatched. Germline values: CDR1 SGHAT, CDR2 FQNNGV. In nucleotides, the CDR3 is TGTGCCAGCAGCTTAGGGGGCGGGAGGGCCAATGAGCAGTTCTTC. Protein: CASSLGGGRANEQFF.

As to this clone: Other nucleotide sequences from this sample produce the same CDR3. The V call is TRBV30, the J call TRBJ2-3; 7 nucleotides line up with TRBD2. The V and J ends lost 3 bases and 3 bases, in that order; junction bases with no gene match: 3. The CDR3 is 13 residues long. CDR1 is GTSNPN, CDR2 SVGIG, per germline (reference sequence). In nucleotides, the CDR3 is TGTGCCTGGAGCCTCGGGGGGACAGATACGCAGTATTTT. Residues: CAWSLGGTDTQYF.